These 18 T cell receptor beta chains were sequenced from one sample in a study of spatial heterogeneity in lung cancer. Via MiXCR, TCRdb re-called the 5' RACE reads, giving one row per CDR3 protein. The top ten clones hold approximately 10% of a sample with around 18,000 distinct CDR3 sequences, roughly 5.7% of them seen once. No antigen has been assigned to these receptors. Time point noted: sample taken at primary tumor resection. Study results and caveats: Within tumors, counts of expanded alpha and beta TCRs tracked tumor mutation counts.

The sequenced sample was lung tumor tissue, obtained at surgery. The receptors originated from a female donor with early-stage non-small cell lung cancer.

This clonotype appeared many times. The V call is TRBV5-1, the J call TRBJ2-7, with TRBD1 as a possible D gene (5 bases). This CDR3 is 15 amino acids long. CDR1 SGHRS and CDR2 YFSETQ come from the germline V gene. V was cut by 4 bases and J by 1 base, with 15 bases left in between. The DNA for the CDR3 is TGCGCCAGCAGCAGCCTCACAGGCACATCCTACGAGCAGTACTTC. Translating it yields CASSSLTGTSYEQYF. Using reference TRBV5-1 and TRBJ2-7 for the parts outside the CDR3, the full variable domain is KAGVTQTPRYLIKTRGQQVTLSCSPISGHRSVSWYQQTPGQGLQFLFEYFSETQRNKGNFPGRFSGRQFSNSRSEMNVSTLELGDSALYLCASSSLTGTSYEQYFGPGTRLTVT.

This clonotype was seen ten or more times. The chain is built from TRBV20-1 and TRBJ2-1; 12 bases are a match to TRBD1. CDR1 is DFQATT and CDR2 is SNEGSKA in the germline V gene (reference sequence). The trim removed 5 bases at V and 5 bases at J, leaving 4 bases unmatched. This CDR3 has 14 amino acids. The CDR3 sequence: CSAAGTGGNNEQFF. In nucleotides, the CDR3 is TGCAGTGCTGCCGGGACAGGGGGCAACAATGAGCAGTTCTTC.

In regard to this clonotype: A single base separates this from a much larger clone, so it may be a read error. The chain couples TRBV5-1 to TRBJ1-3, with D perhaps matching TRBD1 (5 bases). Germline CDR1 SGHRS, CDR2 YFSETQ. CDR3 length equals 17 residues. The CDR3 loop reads CASSLGTLRDSGNTINF. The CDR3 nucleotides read TGCGCCAGCAGCTTAGGGACTTTGAGAGACTCTGGAAACACCATAAATTTT.

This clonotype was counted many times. In nucleotides, the CDR3 is TGTGCCAGCAGAGCTCAACAGGGGGAACTTAGCAATCAGCCCCAGCATTTT. Its protein is CASRAQQGELSNQPQHF. V usage is TRBV5-6 and J usage is TRBJ1-5; TRBD1 matches at 8 bases. This CDR3 has 17 amino acids. V shed 5 bases and J 0 bases; nucleotides not matched to a gene: 10. CDR1 is SGHDT, CDR2 YYEEEE, per germline. The entire variable domain, with the rest obtained from reference TRBV5-6 and TRBJ1-5, is as follows: DAGVTQSPTHLIKTRGQQVTLRCSPKSGHDTVSWYQQALGQGPQFIFQYYEEEERQRGNFPDRFSGHQFPNYSSELNVNALLLGDSALYLCASRAQQGELSNQPQHFGDGTRLSIL.

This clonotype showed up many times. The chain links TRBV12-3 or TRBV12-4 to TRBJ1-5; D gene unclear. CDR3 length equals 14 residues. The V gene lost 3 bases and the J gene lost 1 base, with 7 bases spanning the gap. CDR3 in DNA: TGTGCCAGCAGTTTTCCCTCCAGCAATCAGCCCCAGCATTTT. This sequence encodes CASSFPSSNQPQHF.

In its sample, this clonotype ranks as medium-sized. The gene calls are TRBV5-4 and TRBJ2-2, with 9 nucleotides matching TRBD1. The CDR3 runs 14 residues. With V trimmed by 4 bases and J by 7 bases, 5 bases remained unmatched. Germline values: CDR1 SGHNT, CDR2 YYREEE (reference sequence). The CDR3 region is CASSAGQGNGELFF. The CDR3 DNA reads TGTGCCAGCAGCGCTGGACAGGGGAACGGGGAGCTGTTTTTT.

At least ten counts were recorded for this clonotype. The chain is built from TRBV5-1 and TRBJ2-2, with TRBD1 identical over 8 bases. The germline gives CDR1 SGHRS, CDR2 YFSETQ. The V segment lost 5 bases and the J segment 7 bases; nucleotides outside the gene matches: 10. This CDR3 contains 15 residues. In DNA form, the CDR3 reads TGCGCCAGCAGAGTTGCAGGGGGCGCAAGCGGGGAGCTGTTTTTT. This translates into CASRVAGGASGELFF.

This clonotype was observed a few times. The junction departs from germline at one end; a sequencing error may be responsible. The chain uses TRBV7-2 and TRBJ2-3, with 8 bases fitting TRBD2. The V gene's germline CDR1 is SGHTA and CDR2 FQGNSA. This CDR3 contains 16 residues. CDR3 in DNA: TGTGCCAGCAGCCTAGCGTCCGGGAGGGCACAAGATACGCAGTATTTT. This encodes CASSLASGRAQDTQYF.

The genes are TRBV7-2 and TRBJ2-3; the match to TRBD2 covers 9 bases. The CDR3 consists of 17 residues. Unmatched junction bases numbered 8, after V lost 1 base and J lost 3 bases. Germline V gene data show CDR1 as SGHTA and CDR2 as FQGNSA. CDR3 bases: TGTGCCAGCAGCTTAGAGGCTTATCTAGCGGGAACAGATACGCAGTATTTT. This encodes CASSLEAYLAGTDTQYF.

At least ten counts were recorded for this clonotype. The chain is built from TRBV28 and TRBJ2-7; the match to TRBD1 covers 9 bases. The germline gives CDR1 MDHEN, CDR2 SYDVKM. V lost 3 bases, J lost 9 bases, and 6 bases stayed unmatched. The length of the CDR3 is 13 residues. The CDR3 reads CASSLEDRGRQYF. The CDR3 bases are TGTGCCAGCAGTTTGGAGGACAGGGGACGGCAGTACTTC.

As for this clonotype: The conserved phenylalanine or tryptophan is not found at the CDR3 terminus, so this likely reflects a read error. This CDR3 is CASSTAGTGNEQFS. For the CDR3, the DNA is TGCGCCAGCAGCACCGCCGGGACAGGCAATGAGCAGTTCTCC. The chain links TRBV5-1 to TRBJ2-1; TRBD1 matches 8 bases. Trimming cost V 4 bases and J 6 bases; bases outside gene matches: 6. The CDR3 loop spans 14 amino acids. CDR1 is SGHRS, CDR2 YFSETQ, per germline.

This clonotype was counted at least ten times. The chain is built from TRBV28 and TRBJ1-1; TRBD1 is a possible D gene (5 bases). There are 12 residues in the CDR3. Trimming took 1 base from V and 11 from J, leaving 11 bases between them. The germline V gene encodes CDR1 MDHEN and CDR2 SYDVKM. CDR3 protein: CASSLLGPGAFF. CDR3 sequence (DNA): TGTGCCAGCAGTTTATTAGGCCCAGGGGCTTTCTTT.

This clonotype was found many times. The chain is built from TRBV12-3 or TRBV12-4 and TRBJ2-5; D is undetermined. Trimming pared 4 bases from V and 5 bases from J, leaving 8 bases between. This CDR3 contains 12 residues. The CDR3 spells CASSSNYETQYF. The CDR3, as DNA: TGTGCCAGCAGTTCAAACTACGAGACCCAGTACTTC.

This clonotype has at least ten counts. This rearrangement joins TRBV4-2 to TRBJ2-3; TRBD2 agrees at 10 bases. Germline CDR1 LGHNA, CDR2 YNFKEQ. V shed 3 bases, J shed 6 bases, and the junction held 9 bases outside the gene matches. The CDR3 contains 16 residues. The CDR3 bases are TGTGCCAGCAGCCACGGACTAGCGGCCCTCTCGGATACGCAGTATTTT. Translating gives CASSHGLAALSDTQYF.

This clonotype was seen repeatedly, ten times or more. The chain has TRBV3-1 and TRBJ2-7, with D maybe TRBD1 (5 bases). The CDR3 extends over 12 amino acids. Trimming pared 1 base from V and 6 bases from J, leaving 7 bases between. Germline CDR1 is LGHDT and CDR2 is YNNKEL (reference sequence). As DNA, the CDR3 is TGTGCCAGCAGCCAAGTAGGGGTCGAGCAGTACTTC. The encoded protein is CASSQVGVEQYF.

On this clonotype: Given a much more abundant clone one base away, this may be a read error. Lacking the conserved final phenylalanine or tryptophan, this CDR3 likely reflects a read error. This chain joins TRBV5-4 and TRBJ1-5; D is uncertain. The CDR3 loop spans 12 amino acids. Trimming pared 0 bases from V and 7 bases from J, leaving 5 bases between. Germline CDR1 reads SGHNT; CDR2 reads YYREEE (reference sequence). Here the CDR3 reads CASSLEGQPQHL. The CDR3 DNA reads TGTGCCAGCAGCTTGGAGGGCCAGCCCCAGCATTTG.

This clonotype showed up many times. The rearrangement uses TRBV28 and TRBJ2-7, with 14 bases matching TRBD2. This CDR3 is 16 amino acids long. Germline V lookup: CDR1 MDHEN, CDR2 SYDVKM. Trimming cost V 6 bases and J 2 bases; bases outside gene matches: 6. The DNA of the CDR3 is TGTGCCAGCAGGCCGCCGGGACTAGCGGGAGCCTACGAGCAGTACTTC. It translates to CASRPPGLAGAYEQYF.

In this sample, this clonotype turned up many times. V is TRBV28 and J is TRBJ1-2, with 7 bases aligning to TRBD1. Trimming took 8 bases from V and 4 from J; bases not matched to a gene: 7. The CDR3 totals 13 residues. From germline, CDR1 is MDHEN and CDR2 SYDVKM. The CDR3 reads CASQTGVGYGYTF. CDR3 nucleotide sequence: TGTGCCAGCCAAACAGGGGTGGGCTATGGCTACACCTTC.